One TCR beta chain is described in this entry. Its antigen is as yet unknown. Normal lung sampling was at least 3 cm from the tumour, as distant as possible. The sample originates from a study of immune cell composition in non-small cell lung cancer. TCRdb's copy holds only in-frame clones and misses some; the assay was immunoSEQ multiplex PCR. The sample yields several thousand clones, roughly 70% seen once. Points from the study as a whole: Tumour TCR-beta clonality was not significantly tied to smoking pack-years.

This TCR was recovered from a human donor with non-small cell lung cancer. Sequencing was done on a sample of non-adjacent lung tissue.

The CDR3 nucleotides read TGTGCCAGAAGCGCATCCGGGACAGGGGAGGGACAGCCCCAGCATTTT. Residues: CARSASGTGEGQPQHF. The chain is built from TRBV5-3 and TRBJ1-5; 10 bases match TRBD1. TRBV5-3 is known as an ORF, though its function is uncertain. V shed 4 bases, J shed 7 bases, and the junction held 11 bases outside the gene matches. The CDR3 covers 16 residues.